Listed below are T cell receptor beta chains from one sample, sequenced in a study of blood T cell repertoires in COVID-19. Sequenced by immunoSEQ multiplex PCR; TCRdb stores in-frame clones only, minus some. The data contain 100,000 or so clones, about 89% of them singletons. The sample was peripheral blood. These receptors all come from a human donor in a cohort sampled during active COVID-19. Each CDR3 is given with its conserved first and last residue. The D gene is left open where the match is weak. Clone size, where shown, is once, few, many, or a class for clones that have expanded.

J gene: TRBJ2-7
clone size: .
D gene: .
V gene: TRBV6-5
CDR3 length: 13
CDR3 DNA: TGTGCCAGCAGTCCAGACTACTCCTACGAGCAGTACTTC
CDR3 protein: CASSPDYSYEQYF

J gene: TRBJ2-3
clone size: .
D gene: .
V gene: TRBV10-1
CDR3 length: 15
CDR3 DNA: TGCGCCAGCAGTGATCCGCTAACCCGCACAGATACGCAGTATTTT
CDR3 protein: CASSDPLTRTDTQYF

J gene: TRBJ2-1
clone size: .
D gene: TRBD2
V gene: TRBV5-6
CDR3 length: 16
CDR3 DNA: TGTGCCAGCAGCCTAAAGAGCGGGAGCTCCTACAATGAGCAGTTCTTC
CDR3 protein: CASSLKSGSSYNEQFF

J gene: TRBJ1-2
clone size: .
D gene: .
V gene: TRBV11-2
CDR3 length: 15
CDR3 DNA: TGTGCCAGCAGCTTACCGCAGGGATCCTACTATGGCTACACCTTC
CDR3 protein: CASSLPQGSYYGYTF

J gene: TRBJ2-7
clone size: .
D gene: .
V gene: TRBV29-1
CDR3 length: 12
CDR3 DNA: TGCAGCGTTGAATTGAGCGGATACGAGCAGTACTTC
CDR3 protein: CSVELSGYEQYF

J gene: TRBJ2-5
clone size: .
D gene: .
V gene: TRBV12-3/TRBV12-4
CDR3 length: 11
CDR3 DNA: TGTGCCAGCAGTTTAAATAAGCCCCAGTACTTC
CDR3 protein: CASSLNKPQYF

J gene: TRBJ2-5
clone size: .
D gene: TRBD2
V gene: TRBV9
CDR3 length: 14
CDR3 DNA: TGTGCCAGCACGCGGGGAGTAGCGGGATTAACCCAGTACTTC
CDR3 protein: CASTRGVAGLTQYF

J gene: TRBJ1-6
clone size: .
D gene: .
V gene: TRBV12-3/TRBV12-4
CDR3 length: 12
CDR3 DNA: TGTGCCAGCAGTTTTGACATGTCACCCCTCCACTTT
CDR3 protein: CASSFDMSPLHF

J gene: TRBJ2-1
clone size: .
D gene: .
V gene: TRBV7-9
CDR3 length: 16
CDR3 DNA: TGTGCCAGCAGCTTAGTCGCCTGGGGGCAGAACAATGAGCAGTTCTTC
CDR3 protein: CASSLVAWGQNNEQFF

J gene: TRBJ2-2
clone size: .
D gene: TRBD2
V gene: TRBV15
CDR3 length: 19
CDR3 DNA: TGTGCCACCAGCACCGGACTAGCGGGAGCAGTTACGAACACCGGGGAGCTGTTTTTT
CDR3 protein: CATSTGLAGAVTNTGELFF

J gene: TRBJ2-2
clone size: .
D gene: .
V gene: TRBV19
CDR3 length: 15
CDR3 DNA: TGTGCCAGTGTGGGGACTTCTGCGAACACCGGGGAGCTGTTTTTT
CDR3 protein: CASVGTSANTGELFF

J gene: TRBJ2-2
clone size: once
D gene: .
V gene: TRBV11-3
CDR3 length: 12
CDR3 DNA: TGTGCCAGCAGCCCCACAGGACGGGAGCTGTTTTTT
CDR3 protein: CASSPTGRELFF

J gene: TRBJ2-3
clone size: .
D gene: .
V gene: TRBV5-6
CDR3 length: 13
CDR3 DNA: TGTGCCAGCAGCTTGATAAGCACAGATACGCAGTATTTT
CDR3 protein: CASSLISTDTQYF

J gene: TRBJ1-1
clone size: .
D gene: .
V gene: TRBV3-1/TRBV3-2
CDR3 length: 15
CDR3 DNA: TGTGCCAGCAGCCAAGGGAGACGGGGGAGAACTGAAGCTTTCTTT
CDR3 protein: CASSQGRRGRTEAFF